This record covers a single T cell receptor (beta chain). Its antigen is still unknown. The CDR3 consists of 13 residues. Trimming took off 4 bases at V and 3 bases at J, with 7 bases between the two ends. Germline CDR1 and CDR2: SGHRS and YFSETQ. The sample comes from a study of T-cell memory formation after mild COVID-19. Study summary: TCR clusters largely stayed donor specific.

Constant-segment primers were used for 5'RACE, and the resulting TCR alpha and TCR beta cDNA libraries carried sample barcodes and UMIs. MiXCR was run by TCRdb on the 5' RACE reads, yielding one entry per CDR3 protein. In the table there are around 60,000 distinct CDR3 sequences, 9.5% of which are singletons. Study-level findings and limits: Researchers found some responding clones in pre-infection memory, a sign that cross-reactive memory joined.

This sequence joins TRBV5-1 and TRBJ1-4, with D hard to call. This clonotype was sampled from a man in his late teens or twenties who had mild COVID-19 (a few samples of this study predate the infection). Cell type and time point are not known. The sequenced material came from PBMCs or a T cell subset sorted from them (not recorded which). The CDR3 coding sequence is TGCGCCAGCAGCCTGAAACCTAATGAAAAACTGTTTTTT. Translation gives CASSLKPNEKLFF.